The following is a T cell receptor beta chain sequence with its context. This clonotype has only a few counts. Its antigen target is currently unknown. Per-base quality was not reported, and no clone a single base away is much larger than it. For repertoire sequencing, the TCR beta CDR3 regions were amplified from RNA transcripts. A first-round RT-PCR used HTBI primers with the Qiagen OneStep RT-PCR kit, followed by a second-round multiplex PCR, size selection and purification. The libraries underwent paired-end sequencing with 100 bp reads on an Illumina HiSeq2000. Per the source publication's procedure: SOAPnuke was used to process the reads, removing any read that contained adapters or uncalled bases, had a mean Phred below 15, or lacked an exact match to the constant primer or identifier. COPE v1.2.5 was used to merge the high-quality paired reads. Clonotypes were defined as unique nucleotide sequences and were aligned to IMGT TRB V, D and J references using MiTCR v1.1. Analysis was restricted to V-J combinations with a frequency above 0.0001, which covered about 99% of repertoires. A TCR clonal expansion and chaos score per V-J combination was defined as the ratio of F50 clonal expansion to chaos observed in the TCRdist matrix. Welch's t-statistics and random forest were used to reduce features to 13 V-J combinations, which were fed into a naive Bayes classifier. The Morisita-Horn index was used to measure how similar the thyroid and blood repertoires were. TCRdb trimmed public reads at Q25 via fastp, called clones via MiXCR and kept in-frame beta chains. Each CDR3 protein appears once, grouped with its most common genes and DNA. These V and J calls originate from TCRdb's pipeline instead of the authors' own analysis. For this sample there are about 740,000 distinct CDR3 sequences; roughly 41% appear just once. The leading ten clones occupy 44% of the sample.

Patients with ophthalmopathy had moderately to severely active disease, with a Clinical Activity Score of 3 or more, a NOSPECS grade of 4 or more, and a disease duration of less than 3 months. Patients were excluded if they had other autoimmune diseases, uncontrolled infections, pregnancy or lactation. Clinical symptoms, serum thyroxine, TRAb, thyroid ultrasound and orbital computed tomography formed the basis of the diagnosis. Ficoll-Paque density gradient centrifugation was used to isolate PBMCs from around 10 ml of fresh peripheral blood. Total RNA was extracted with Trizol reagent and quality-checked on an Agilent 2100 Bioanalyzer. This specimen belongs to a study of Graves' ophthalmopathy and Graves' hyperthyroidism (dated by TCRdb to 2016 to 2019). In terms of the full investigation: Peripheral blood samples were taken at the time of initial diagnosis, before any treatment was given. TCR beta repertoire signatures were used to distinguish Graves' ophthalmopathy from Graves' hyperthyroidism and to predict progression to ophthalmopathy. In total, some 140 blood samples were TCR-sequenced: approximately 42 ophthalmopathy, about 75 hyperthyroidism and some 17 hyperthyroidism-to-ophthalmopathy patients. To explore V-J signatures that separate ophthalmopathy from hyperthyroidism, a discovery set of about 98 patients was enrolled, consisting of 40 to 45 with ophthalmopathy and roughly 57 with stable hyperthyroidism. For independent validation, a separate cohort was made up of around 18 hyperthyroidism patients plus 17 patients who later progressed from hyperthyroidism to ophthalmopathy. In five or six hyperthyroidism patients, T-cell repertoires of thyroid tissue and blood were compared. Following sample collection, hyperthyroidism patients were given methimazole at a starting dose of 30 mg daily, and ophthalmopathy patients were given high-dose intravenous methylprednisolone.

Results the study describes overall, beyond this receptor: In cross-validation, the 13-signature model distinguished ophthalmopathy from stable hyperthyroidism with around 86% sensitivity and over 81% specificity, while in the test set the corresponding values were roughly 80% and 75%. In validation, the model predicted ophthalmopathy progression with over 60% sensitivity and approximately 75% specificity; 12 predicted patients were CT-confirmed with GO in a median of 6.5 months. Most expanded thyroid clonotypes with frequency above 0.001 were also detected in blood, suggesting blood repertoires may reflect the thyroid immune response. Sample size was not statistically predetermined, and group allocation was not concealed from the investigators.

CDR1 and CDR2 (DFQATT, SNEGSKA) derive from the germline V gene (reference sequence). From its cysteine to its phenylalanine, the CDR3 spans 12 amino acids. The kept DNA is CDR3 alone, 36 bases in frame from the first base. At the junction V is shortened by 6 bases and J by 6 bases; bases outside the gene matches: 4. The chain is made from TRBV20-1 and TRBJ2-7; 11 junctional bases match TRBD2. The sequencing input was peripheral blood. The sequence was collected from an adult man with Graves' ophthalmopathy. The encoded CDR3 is CSARLAGSEQYF. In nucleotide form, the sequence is TGCAGTGCCCGACTAGCGGGAAGCGAGCAGTACTTC.